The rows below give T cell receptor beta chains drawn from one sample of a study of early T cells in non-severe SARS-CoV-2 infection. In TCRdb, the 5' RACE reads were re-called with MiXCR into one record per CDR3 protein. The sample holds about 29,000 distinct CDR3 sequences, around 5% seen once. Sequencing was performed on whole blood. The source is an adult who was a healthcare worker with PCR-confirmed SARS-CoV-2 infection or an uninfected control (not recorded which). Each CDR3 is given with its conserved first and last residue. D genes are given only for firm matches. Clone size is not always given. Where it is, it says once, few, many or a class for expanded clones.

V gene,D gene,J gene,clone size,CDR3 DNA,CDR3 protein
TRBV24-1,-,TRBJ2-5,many,TGTGCCACCAGTGCTGGGGCGAGGGATCAAGAGACCCAGTACTTC,CATSAGARDQETQYF
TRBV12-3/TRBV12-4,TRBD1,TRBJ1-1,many,TGTGCCAGCAGACTGGACAGGGGGCGAGGGTTTACTGAAGCTTTCTTT,CASRLDRGRGFTEAFF
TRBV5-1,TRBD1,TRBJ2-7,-,TGCGCCAGCAGCACGGTCCGGGACAGCTCGACCTACGAGCAGTACTTC,CASSTVRDSSTYEQYF
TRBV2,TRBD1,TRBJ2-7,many,TGTGCCAGCAGTGTTCAGGGGGCCTCCTACGAGCAGTACTTC,CASSVQGASYEQYF
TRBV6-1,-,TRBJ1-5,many,TGTGCCATCTCGATTCAAGGGGGTACGCAGCCCCAGCATTTT,CAISIQGGTQPQHF
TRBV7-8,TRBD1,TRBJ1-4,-,TGTGCCAGCAGCTTAGGACAGGGTTCTGCAACTAATGAAAAACTGTTTTTT,CASSLGQGSATNEKLFF
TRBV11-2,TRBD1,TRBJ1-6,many,TGTGCCAGCAGCCCCCGCCCGACAGGGACTTCACCCCTCCACTTT,CASSPRPTGTSPLHF
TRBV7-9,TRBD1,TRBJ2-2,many,TGTGCCAGCAGCACCGGGACAGGGAACCCCGGGGAGCTGTTTTTT,CASSTGTGNPGELFF
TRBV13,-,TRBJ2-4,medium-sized,TGTGCCAGCAGCTTAACAGGGCTAGCCAAAAACATTCAGTACTTC,CASSLTGLAKNIQYF
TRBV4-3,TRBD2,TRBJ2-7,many,TGCGCCAGCAGCCCCCCCCCGGGGACTACGTCCTACGAGCAGTACTTC,CASSPPPGTTSYEQYF
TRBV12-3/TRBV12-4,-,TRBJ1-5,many,TGTGCCAGCAGTTTAGAGGGCTATAGCAATCAGCCCCAGCATTTT,CASSLEGYSNQPQHF
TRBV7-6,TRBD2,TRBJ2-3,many,TGTGCCAGCAGCCCCCGGGGAGCTCTAGCGGGGGGCACAGATACGCAGTATTTT,CASSPRGALAGGTDTQYF
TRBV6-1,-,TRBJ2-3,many,TGTGCCTCCCGAAGAGCCGGGACAATGGGCACAGATACGCAGTATTTT,CASRRAGTMGTDTQYF
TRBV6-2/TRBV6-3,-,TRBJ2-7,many,TGTGCCAGCACCACAACAGGACCGCTGGGTTTCTCCTACGAGCAGTACTTC,CASTTTGPLGFSYEQYF
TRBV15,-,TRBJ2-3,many,TGTGCCACGGCCTGGGAGCAGGGGATGTTCAGAGATACGCAGTATTTT,CATAWEQGMFRDTQYF
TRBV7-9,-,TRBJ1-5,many,TGTGCCAGCAGCTTAATGAGTAGCAATCAGCCCCAGCATTTT,CASSLMSSNQPQHF
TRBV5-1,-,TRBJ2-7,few,TGCGCCAGCAGCTTGGAGACCGGGCGCTCCTACGAGCAGTACTTC,CASSLETGRSYEQYF
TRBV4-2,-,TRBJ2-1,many,TGTGCCAGCAGCCAAGATCCGTTCGGAGACAATGAGCAGTTCTTC,CASSQDPFGDNEQFF
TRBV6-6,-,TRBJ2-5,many,TGTGCCAGCAGTGGTGGACAAGGACGTCCGTCCCAGTACTTC,CASSGGQGRPSQYF
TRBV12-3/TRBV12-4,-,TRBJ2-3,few,TGTGCCAGCAGCAGGGTCCCTTCAGATACGCAGTATTTT,CASSRVPSDTQYF
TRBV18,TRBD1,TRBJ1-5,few,TGTGCCAGCTCACCTGGACAGGCGAATCAGCCCCAGCATTTT,CASSPGQANQPQHF
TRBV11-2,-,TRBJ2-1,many,TGTGCCAGCAGCTTAGTAGGACTGATCTACAATGAGCAGTTCTTC,CASSLVGLIYNEQFF
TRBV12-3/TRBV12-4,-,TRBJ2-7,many,TGTGCCAGCAGCCAGGGAAGCTACGAGCAGTACTTC,CASSQGSYEQYF
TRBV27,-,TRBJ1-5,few,TGTGCCAGCAGTTTATTGCCACCGGGTCAGCCCCAGCATTTT,CASSLLPPGQPQHF
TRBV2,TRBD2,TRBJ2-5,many,TGTGCCAGCAGGACGGGACTAAGAGAGACCCAGTACTTC,CASRTGLRETQYF
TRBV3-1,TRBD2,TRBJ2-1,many,TGTGCCAGCAGCCACGCGGGAGACAATGAGCAGTTCTTC,CASSHAGDNEQFF
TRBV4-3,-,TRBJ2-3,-,TGCGCCAGCAGCCACCTGGGGCAGACGAGCACAGATACGCAGTATTTT,CASSHLGQTSTDTQYF
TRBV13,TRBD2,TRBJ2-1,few,TGTGCCAGCAGCCCACGAATTGGCGGGAGGGCCTTTGAGCAGTTCTTC,CASSPRIGGRAFEQFF
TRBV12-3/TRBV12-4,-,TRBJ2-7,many,TGTGCCAGCAGGCCGGAGGGGTCCGAGCAGTACTTC,CASRPEGSEQYF
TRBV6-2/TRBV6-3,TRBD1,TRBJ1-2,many,TGTGCCAGCAGACCTACAGGGGGCAGCGATGGCTACACCTTC,CASRPTGGSDGYTF
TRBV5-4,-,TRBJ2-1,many,TGTGCCAGCAGCTTGGCATCCTACAATGAGCAGTTCTTC,CASSLASYNEQFF
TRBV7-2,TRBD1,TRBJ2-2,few,TGTGCCAGCAGGTCGGGACAGGCGAACGGGGAGCTGTTTTTT,CASRSGQANGELFF
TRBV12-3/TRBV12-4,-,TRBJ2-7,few,TGTGCCAGCAGCCCCGGGGGGCATAGGTACGAGCAGTACTTC,CASSPGGHRYEQYF
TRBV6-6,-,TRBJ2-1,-,TGTGCCAGCAGTTACTCGAATGGTCTAGCTCCCAATGAGCAGTTCTTC,CASSYSNGLAPNEQFF
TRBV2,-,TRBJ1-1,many,TGTGCCAGCACCGATACGGGGAGGAACACTGAAGCTTTCTTT,CASTDTGRNTEAFF
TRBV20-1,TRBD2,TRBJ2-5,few,TGCAGTGCCAGGGTAGTTAGCGGGAGGGCCGGAACCCAGTACTTC,CSARVVSGRAGTQYF
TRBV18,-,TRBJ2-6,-,TGTGCCAGCTCACCACTACCCCTGCCGAGCTCTGGGGCCAACGTCCTGACTTTC,CASSPLPLPSSGANVLTF
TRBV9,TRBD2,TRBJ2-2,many,TGTGCCAGCAGCCCCTCTAGCGGGAGTTTCACCGGGGAGCTGTTTTTT,CASSPSSGSFTGELFF
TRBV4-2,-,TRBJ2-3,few,TGTGCCAGCAGCCACTCTGCTAGCATCACAGATACGCAGTATTTT,CASSHSASITDTQYF
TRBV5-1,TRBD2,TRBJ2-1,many,TGCGCCAGCAGCGTTGGACTAGCGCCACACAATGAGCAGTTCTTC,CASSVGLAPHNEQFF
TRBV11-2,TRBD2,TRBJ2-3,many,TGTGCCAGCAGCTCTAGCGGGGGGGTTATAGATACGCAGTATTTT,CASSSSGGVIDTQYF
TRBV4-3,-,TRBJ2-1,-,TGCGCCAGCGGACGGCGGGGCCGATGGAATGAGCAGTTCTTC,CASGRRGRWNEQFF
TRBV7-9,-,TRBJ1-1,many,TGTGCCACCCCAACGGGGGCCAACACTGAAGCTTTCTTT,CATPTGANTEAFF
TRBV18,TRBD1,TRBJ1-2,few,TGTGCCAGCTCACCAAGACAGGGGAGTTATGGCTACACCTTC,CASSPRQGSYGYTF
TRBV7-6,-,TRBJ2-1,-,TGTGCCAGCAGCTTGTGGGCCCACAGCTCCTACAATGAGCAGTTCTTC,CASSLWAHSSYNEQFF
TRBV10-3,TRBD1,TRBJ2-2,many,TGTGCCATCAGTTCGGAAGGGGGCACGAACACCGGGGAGCTGTTTTTT,CAISSEGGTNTGELFF
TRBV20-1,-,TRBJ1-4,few,TGCAGTGCTACAGGGCTACAGGGACGGGCTGAAAAACTGTTTTTT,CSATGLQGRAEKLFF
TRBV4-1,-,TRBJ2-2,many,TGCGCCAGCAGCCACTTGCACGGTGGGGGAACGAACACCGGGGAGCTGTTTTTT,CASSHLHGGGTNTGELFF
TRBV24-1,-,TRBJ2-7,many,TGTGCCACCAGCGATACGGGGTCGGTCCACGAGCAGTACTTC,CATSDTGSVHEQYF
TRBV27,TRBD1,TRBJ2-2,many,TGTGCCAGCAGGGCTGGACAGGTGGAGACCGGGGAGCTGTTTTTT,CASRAGQVETGELFF
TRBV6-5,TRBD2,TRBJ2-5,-,TGTGCCAACAGTTACTCCTGGACTAGCGTCGAGACCCAGTACTTC,CANSYSWTSVETQYF
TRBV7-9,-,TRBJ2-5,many,TGTGCCAGCAGCCTGGGGGATCTCCAAGAGACCCAGTACTTC,CASSLGDLQETQYF
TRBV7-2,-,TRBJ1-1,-,TGTGCCAGCAGCTTACGGATGAACACTGAAGCTTTCTTT,CASSLRMNTEAFF
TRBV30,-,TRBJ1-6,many,TGTGCCTGGAGTACACAGGGTAGTAATTCACCCCTCCACTTT,CAWSTQGSNSPLHF
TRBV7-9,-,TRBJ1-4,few,TGTGCCAGCAGCTTATCGGGGGCAACTAATGAAAAACTGTTTTTT,CASSLSGATNEKLFF